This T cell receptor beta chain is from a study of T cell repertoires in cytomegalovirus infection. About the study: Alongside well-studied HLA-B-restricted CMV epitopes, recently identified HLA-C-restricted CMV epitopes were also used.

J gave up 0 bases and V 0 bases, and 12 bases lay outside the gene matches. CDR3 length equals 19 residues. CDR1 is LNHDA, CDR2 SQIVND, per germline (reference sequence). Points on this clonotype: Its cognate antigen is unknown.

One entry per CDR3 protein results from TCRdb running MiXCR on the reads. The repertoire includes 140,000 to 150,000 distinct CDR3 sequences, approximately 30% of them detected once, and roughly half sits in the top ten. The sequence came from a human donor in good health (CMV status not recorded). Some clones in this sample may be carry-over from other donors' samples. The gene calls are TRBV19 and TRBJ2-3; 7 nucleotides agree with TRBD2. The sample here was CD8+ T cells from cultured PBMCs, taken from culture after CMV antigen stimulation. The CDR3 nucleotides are TGTGCCAGTAGTATAGACCCTACAAGGGGAGGGCCTAGCACAGATACGCAGTATTTT. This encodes CASSIDPTRGGPSTDTQYF.